This T cell receptor (beta chain) came from a study of blood T cell repertoires in COVID-19. Ages ranged from roughly 18 to 100 years, with residence in around 24 US areas. Authors' analysis steps: Amplification from reference gene primers served as the basis for estimated nucleated cell counts. Clones were read by immunoSEQ multiplex PCR, and TCRdb kept only the in-frame ones, dropping some. V and J calls and clone size are given by that table; D and trimming were obtained from the DNA. The table has fewer than 350,000 clones, approximately 88% seen once; the top ten hold around 1%. V lost 5 bases and J lost 5, with 13 bases in between. The CDR3 is made up of 15 amino acids. CDR1 is MNHEY, CDR2 SVGAGI, per germline.

Sequenced input: PBMCs or T cells enriched from blood (not recorded which). This rearrangement joins TRBV6-5 to TRBJ1-6; the D is unclear. The TCR was taken from a woman aged 25 to 39 who had recovered from COVID-19. CDR3 loop: CASSLWTHNNSPLHF. The DNA of the CDR3 is TGTGCCAGCAGTCTTTGGACTCATAATAATTCACCCCTCCACTTT.